The rows below give T cell receptor beta chains drawn from one sample of a study of blood T cell repertoires in COVID-19. Produced via immunoSEQ multiplex PCR; TCRdb's table is partial and in-frame only. The sample records 55,000 to 75,000 clones, over 65% being singletons. The sequenced material came from peripheral blood. The source is a human donor in a cohort sampled during active COVID-19. Both conserved end residues are part of each CDR3. The order of the fields is V gene, D gene, J gene, clone size, CDR3 protein, CDR3 DNA. D genes are given only for firm matches. Size is omitted from some rows. Given values are once, few, many or a class for expanded clones.

TRBV4-3,TRBD1,TRBJ1-2,NA,CASSQWGQHYGYTF,TGCGCCAGCAGCCAATGGGGACAGCACTATGGCTACACCTTC
TRBV5-1,NA,TRBJ2-5,many,CASSSQETQYF,TGCGCCAGCAGCTCTCAAGAGACCCAGTACTTC
TRBV7-2,NA,TRBJ2-7,once,CASSFDRLGEQYF,TGTGCCAGCAGTTTCGACAGGTTGGGTGAGCAGTACTTC
TRBV7-2,NA,TRBJ1-6,NA,CASSLADRGNNSPLHF,TGTGCCAGCAGCTTAGCGGACAGAGGAAATAATTCACCCCTCCACTTT
TRBV2,NA,TRBJ2-5,once,CASSSIQETQYF,TGTGCCAGCAGTTCCATTCAAGAGACCCAGTACTTC
TRBV30,NA,TRBJ2-5,NA,CAWRPTLYQETQYF,TGTGCCTGGAGACCCACTCTGTACCAAGAGACCCAGTACTTC
TRBV6-5,NA,TRBJ2-2,NA,CASSDMNTGELFF,TGTGCCAGCTCCGACATGAACACCGGGGAGCTGTTTTTT
TRBV5-1,TRBD2,TRBJ2-4,NA,CASSLGREGKNIQYF,TGCGCCAGCAGCTTGGGCAGGGAGGGAAAAAACATTCAGTACTTC
TRBV3-1/TRBV3-2,NA,TRBJ2-7,NA,CASSQGNLGEQYF,TGTGCCAGCAGCCAAGGTAATCTCGGCGAGCAGTACTTC
TRBV18,TRBD1,TRBJ1-4,NA,CASSPGDRGPKLFF,TGTGCCAGCTCACCCGGGGACAGGGGACCAAAACTGTTTTTT
TRBV6-2/TRBV6-3,NA,TRBJ2-7,few,CASSYGWVRANQYEQYF,TGTGCCAGCAGTTATGGTTGGGTGCGAGCGAACCAGTACGAGCAGTACTTC
TRBV7-8,NA,TRBJ1-5,NA,CASSLGSQGPQHF,TGTGCCAGCAGCTTAGGTTCCCAGGGGCCCCAGCATTTT
TRBV28,TRBD2,TRBJ2-3,NA,CASSPRRGSHTQYF,TGTGCCAGCAGCCCCCGGCGGGGGAGCCATACGCAGTATTTT
TRBV7-9,NA,TRBJ1-3,few,CAGSPGVSGNTIYF,TGTGCCGGCAGCCCAGGGGTTTCTGGAAACACCATATATTTT
TRBV5-1,TRBD1,TRBJ1-4,NA,CASSGGTATATNEKLFF,TGCGCCAGCAGCGGGGGGACAGCAACTGCAACTAATGAAAAACTGTTTTTT
TRBV7-8,TRBD2,TRBJ2-7,NA,CASHPHRLAVPYEQYF,TGTGCCAGCCACCCTCATCGACTAGCGGTCCCCTACGAGCAGTACTTC
TRBV28,TRBD1,TRBJ2-2,NA,CASSPGQGNTGELFF,TGTGCCAGCAGTCCAGGACAGGGGAACACCGGGGAGCTGTTTTTT
TRBV5-1,TRBD1,TRBJ2-7,NA,CASSVPPGQGTSYEQYF,TGCGCCAGCAGCGTGCCTCCTGGACAGGGGACTTCTTACGAGCAGTACTTC
TRBV4-3,NA,TRBJ1-2,NA,CASSQEGGIYGYTF,TGCGCCAGCAGCCAAGAGGGAGGTATCTATGGCTACACCTTC
TRBV6-5,TRBD1,TRBJ1-5,NA,CASSRGLDQPQHF,TGTGCCAGCAGCAGGGGGCTGGATCAGCCCCAGCATTTT
TRBV29-1,NA,TRBJ1-2,NA,CSAPEPYGYTF,TGCAGCGCCCCGGAGCCCTATGGCTACACCTTC
TRBV12-3/TRBV12-4,TRBD1,TRBJ1-2,NA,CASSLGTVYGYTF,TGTGCCAGCAGTTTGGGGACAGTCTATGGCTACACCTTC
TRBV28,NA,TRBJ2-3,many,CASRLTRTPITDTQYF,TGTGCCAGCAGACTCACTAGAACTCCTATCACAGATACGCAGTATTTT
TRBV5-1,TRBD2,TRBJ2-2,once,CASSLQAGGIPGELFF,TGCGCCAGCAGCCTCCAAGCGGGGGGAATCCCCGGGGAGCTGTTTTTT
TRBV7-8,TRBD1,TRBJ1-4,NA,CASSREGQGREKLFF,TGTGCCAGCAGCCGAGAGGGACAGGGAAGGGAAAAACTGTTTTTT
TRBV23-1,NA,TRBJ2-1,few,CASSPPFGPGGEQFF,TGCGCCAGCAGTCCCCCATTTGGCCCCGGGGGTGAGCAGTTCTTC
TRBV5-5,NA,TRBJ2-7,NA,CASSWGTQSSYEQYF,TGTGCCAGCAGCTGGGGGACTCAGAGCTCCTACGAGCAGTACTTC
TRBV18,NA,TRBJ2-1,NA,CASSPGSSYNEQFF,TGTGCCAGCTCACCAGGGAGCTCCTACAATGAGCAGTTCTTC